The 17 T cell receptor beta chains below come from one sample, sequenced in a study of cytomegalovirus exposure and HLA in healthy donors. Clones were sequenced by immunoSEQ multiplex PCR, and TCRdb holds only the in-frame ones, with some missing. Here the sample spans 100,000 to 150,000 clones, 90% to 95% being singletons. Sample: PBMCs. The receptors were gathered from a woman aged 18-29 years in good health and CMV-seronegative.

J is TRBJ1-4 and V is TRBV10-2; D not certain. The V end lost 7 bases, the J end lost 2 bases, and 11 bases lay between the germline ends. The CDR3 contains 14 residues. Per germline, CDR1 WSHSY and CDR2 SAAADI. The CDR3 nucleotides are TGCGCCAGCAAGATAGCGGGTACTAATGAAAAACTGTTTTTT. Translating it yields CASKIAGTNEKLFF.

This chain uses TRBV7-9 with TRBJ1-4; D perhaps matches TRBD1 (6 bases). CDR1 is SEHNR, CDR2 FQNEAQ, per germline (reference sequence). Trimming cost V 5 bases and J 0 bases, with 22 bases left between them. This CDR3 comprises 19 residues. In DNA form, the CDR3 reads TGTGCCAGCAGCCGAACTACAGGGAAACCGGCGACAACTAATGAAAAACTGTTTTTT. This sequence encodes CASSRTTGKPATTNEKLFF.

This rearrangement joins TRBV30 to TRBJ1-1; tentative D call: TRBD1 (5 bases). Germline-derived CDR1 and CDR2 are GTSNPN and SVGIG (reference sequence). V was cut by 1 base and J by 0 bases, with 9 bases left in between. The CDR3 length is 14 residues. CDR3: CAWSETVMNTEAFF. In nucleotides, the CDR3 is TGTGCCTGGAGTGAGACAGTAATGAACACTGAAGCTTTCTTT.

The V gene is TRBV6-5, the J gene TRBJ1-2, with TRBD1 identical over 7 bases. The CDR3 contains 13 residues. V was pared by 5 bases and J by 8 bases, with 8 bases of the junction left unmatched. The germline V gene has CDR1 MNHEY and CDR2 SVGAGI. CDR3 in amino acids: CASSTTGDRGYTF. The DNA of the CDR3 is TGTGCCAGCAGTACTACAGGGGATCGGGGCTACACCTTC.

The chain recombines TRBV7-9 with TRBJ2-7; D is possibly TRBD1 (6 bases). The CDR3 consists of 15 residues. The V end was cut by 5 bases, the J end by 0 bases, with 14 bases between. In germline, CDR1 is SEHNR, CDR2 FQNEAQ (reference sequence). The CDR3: CASSPGQRHSYEQYF. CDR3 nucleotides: TGTGCCAGCAGCCCCGGACAGAGACACTCCTACGAGCAGTACTTC.

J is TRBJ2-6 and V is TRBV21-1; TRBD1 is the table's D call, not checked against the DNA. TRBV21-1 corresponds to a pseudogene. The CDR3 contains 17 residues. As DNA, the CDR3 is TGTGCCAGCAGCAAATGGACAGCCTGCCCTGGGGCCAACGTCCTGACTTTC. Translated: CASSKWTACPGANVLTF.

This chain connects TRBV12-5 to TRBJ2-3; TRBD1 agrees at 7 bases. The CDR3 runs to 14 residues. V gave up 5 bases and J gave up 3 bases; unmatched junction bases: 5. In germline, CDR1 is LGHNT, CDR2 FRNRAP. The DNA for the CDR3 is TGTGCTAGTGGTGGGGGACAGACAACAGATACGCAGTATTTT. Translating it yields CASGGGQTTDTQYF.

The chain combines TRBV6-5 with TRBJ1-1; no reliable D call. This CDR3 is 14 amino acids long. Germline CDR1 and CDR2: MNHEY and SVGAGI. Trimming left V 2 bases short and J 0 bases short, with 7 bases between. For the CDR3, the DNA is TGTGCCAGCAGTTACGGAGGGCTGAACACTGAAGCTTTCTTT. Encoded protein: CASSYGGLNTEAFF.

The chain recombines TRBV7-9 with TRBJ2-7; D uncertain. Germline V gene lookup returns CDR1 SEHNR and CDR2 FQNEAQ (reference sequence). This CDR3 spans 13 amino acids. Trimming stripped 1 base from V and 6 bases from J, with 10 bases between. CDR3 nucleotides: TGTGCCAGCAGCTTAGGGCTCTCGGGCGAGCAGTACTTC. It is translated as CASSLGLSGEQYF.

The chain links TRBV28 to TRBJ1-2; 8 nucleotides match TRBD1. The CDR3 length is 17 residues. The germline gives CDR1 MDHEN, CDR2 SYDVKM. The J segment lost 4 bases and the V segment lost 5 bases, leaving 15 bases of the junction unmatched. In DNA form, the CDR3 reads TGTGCCAGCAGTCCGGGTGCACAGGGGGTTCTGGTCTATGGCTACACCTTC. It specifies CASSPGAQGVLVYGYTF.

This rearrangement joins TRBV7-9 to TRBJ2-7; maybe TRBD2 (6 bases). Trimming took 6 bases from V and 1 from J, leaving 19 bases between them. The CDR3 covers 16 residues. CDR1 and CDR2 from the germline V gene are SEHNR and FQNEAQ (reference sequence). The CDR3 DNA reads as TGTGCCAGCAGTTCCCCCCTCTTGGGACTTTCCTACGAGCAGTACTTC. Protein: CASSSPLLGLSYEQYF.

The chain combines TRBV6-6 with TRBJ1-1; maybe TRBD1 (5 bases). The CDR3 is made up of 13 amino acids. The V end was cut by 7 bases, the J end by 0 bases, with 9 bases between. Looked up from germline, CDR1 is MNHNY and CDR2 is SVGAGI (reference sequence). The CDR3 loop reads CASIARVNTEAFF. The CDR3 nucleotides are TGTGCCAGCATAGCCAGGGTGAACACTGAAGCTTTCTTT.

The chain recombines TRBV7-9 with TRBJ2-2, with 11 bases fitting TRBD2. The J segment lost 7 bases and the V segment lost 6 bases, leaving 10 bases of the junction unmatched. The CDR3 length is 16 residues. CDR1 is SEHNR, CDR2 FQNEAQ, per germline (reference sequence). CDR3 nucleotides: TGTGCCAGCAGAATTACTAGCGGGAGATCGGTCGGGGAGCTGTTTTTT. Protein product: CASRITSGRSVGELFF. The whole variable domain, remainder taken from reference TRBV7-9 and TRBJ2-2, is DTGVSQNPRHKITKRGQNVTFRCDPISEHNRLYWYRQTLGQGPEFLTYFQNEAQLEKSRLLSDRFSAERPKGSFSTLEIQRTEQGDSAMYLCASRITSGRSVGELFFGEGSRLTVL.

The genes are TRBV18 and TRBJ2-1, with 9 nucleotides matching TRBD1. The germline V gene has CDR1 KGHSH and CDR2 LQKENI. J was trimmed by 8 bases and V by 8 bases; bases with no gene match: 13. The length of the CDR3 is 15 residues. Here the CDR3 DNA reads TGTGCCAGCGCGTCCGCGGGGACAGGGTTTGATGAGCAGTTCTTC. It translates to CASASAGTGFDEQFF.

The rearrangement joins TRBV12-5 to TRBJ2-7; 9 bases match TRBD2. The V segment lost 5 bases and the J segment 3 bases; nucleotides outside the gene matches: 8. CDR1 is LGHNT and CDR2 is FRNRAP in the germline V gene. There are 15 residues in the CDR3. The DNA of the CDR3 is TGTGCTAGTGGTCCCCAGCTAGCGGGGAGCTACGAGCAGTACTTC. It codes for CASGPQLAGSYEQYF.

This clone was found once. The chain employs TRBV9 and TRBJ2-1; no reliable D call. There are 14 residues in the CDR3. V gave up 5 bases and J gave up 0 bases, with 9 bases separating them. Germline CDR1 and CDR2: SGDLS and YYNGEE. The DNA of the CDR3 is TGTGCCAGCAGTCCGAGGAACTCCTACAATGAGCAGTTCTTC. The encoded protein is CASSPRNSYNEQFF.

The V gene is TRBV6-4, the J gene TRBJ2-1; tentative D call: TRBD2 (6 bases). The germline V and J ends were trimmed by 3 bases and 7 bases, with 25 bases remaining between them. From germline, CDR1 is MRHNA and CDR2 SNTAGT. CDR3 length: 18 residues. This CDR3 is CASSEQFRGSGKMNEQFF. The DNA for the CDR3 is TGTGCCAGCAGTGAACAGTTTCGGGGTAGCGGAAAAATGAATGAGCAGTTCTTC.